This paragraph covers one TCR beta chain sequence. Its antigen is currently unknown. The sample comes from a study of T cell responses to AZD1222 COVID-19 vaccine. Study conclusions and caveats: Per reports, nearly half of all spike-specific TCRs target regions that are unmutated in variants.

The data were produced by immunoSEQ multiplex PCR, yet TCRdb's version contains in-frame clones alone and is incomplete. The sample records about 99,000 clones, more than 90% being singletons. The germline CDR1 and CDR2 sequences are DFQATT and SNEGSKA (reference sequence). The V end lost 5 bases, the J end lost 10 bases, and 14 bases lay between the germline ends. There are 11 residues in the CDR3. This TCR came from an adult in good health. The gene calls are TRBV20-1 and TRBJ1-1; D unresolved. Sequencing was performed on peripheral blood, taken on day 0 of AZD1222 vaccination. The CDR3 reads CSAPMGPGAFF. CDR3 nucleotide sequence: TGCAGTGCTCCCATGGGCCCTGGAGCTTTCTTT.